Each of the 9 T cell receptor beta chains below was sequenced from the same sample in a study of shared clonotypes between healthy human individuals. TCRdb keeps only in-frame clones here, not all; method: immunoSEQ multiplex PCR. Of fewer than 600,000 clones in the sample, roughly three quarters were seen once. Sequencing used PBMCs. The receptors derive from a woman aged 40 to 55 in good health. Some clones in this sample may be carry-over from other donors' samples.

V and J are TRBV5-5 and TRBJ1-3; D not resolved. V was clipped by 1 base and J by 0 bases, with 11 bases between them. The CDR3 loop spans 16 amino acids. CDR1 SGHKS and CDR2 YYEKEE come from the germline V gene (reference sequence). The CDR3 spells CASSLFLASSGNTIYF. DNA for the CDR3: TGTGCCAGCAGCTTGTTCTTGGCCTCCTCTGGAAACACCATATATTTT.

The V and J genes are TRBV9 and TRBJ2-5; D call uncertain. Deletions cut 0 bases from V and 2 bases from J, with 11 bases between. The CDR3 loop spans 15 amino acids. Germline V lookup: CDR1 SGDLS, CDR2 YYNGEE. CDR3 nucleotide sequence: TGTGCCAGCAGCGTAGGGGTAGGGCGTCAAGAGACCCAGTACTTC. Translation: CASSVGVGRQETQYF.

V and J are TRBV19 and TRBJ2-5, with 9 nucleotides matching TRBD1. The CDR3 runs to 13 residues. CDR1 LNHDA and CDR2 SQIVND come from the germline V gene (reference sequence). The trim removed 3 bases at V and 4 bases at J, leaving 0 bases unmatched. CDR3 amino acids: CASSMGQGETQYF. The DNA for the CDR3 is TGTGCCAGTAGTATGGGACAGGGAGAGACCCAGTACTTC.

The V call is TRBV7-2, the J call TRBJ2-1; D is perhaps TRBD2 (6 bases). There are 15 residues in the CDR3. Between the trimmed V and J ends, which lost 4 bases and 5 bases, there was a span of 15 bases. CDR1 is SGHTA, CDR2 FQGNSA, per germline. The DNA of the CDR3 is TGTGCCAGCAGCTCGTGGACGGGGGACGACAATGAGCAGTTCTTC. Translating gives CASSSWTGDDNEQFF. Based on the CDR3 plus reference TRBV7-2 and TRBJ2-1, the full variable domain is GAGVSQSPSNKVTEKGKDVELRCDPISGHTALYWYRQSLGQGLEFLIYFQGNSAPDKSGLPSDRFSAERTGGSVSTLTIQRTQQEDSAVYLCASSSWTGDDNEQFFGPGTRLTVL.

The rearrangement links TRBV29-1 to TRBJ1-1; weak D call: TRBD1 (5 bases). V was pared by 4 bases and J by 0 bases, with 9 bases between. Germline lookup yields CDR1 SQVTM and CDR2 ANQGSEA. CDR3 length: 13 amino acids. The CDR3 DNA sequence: TGCAGCGTTGTATCACAGGTGAACACTGAAGCTTTCTTT. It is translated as CSVVSQVNTEAFF.

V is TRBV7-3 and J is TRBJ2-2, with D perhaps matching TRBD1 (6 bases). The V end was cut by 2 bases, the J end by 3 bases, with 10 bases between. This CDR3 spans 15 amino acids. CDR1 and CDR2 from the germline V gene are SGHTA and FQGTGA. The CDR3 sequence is CASSLGGFDTGELFF. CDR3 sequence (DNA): TGTGCCAGCAGCTTAGGGGGCTTCGACACCGGGGAGCTGTTTTTT.

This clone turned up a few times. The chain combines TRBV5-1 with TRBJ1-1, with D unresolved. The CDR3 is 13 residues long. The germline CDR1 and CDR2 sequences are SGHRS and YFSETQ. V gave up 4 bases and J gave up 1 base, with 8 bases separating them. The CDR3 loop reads CASSPFPNTEAFF. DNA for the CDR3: TGCGCCAGCAGCCCTTTCCCGAACACTGAAGCTTTCTTT.

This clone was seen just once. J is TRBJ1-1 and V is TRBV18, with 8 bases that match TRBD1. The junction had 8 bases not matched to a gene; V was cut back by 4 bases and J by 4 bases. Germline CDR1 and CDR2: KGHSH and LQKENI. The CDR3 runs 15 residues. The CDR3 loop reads CASSRLRQGSTEAFF. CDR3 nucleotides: TGTGCCAGCTCACGGTTAAGACAGGGGAGCACTGAAGCTTTCTTT.

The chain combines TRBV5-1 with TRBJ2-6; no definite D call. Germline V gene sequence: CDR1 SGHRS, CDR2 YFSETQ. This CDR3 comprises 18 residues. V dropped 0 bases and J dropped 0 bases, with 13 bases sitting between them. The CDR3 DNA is TGCGCCAGCAGCTTGGACCTACAGAGACTCTCTGGGGCCAACGTCCTGACTTTC. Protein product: CASSLDLQRLSGANVLTF. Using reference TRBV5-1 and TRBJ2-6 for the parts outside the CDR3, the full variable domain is KAGVTQTPRYLIKTRGQQVTLSCSPISGHRSVSWYQQTPGQGLQFLFEYFSETQRNKGNFPGRFSGRQFSNSRSEMNVSTLELGDSALYLCASSLDLQRLSGANVLTFGAGSRLTVL.